This T cell receptor (beta chain) was identified in a study of PD-1 blockade in mismatch repair-deficient tumors. The repertoire was sequenced with immunoSEQ multiplex PCR; TCRdb's copy has only in-frame clones and lacks some. The table shows some 110,000 clones, with roughly 80% occurring only once. The starting material was peripheral blood, obtained around 60 weeks after starting pembrolizumab. This TCR was recovered from an adult with mismatch repair-deficient cancer.

The CDR3 here is CASSLDTANTGELFF. The CDR3, as DNA: TGTGCCAGCAGCTTAGACACCGCGAACACCGGGGAGCTGTTTTTT. The chain uses TRBV11-3 and TRBJ2-2; D remains unclear. V lost 0 bases and J lost 0, with 5 bases in between. The length of the CDR3 is 15 residues. Germline loops: CDR1 SGHNT, CDR2 YENEEA.